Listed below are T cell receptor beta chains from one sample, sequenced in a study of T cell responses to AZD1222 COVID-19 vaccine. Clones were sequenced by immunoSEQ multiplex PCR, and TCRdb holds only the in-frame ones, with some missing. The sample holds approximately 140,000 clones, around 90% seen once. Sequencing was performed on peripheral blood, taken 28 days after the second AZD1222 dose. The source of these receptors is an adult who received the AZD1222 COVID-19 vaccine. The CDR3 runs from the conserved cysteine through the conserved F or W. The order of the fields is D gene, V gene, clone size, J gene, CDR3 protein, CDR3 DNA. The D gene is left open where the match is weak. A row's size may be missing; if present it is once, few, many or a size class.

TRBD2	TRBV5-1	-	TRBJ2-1	CASSWSLAGGPNEQFF	TGCGCCAGCAGCTGGTCACTAGCGGGGGGCCCCAATGAGCAGTTCTTC
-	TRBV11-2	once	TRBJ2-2	CASSYSGTGELFF	TGTGCCAGCAGTTATAGCGGTACCGGGGAGCTGTTTTTT
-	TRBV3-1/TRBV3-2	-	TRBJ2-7	CASSQVAPYEQYF	TGTGCCAGCAGCCAAGTTGCACCCTACGAGCAGTACTTC
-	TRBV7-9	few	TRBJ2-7	CASSSSETHLPAYEQYF	TGTGCCAGCAGCTCTTCAGAGACCCATCTTCCGGCCTACGAGCAGTACTTC
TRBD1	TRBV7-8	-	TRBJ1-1	CASSSGQGYGEAFF	TGTGCCAGCAGCTCCGGACAGGGTTACGGTGAAGCTTTCTTT
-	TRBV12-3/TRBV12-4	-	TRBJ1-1	CASSRGGVRAFF	TGTGCCAGCAGCCGGGGCGGGGTTCGAGCTTTCTTT
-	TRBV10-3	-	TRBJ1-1	CAISESGTMNTEAFF	TGTGCCATCAGTGAGTCCGGGACAATGAACACTGAAGCTTTCTTT
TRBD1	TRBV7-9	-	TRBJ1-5	CASSSGQAHQPQHF	TGTGCCAGCAGCTCGGGACAGGCCCATCAGCCCCAGCATTTT
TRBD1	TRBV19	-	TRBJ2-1	CASRGTGGFNEQFF	TGTGCCAGTAGGGGGACAGGGGGGTTCAATGAGCAGTTCTTC
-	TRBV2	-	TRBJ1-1	CASSASGVGTEAFF	TGTGCCAGCAGCGCCTCGGGGGTAGGGACTGAAGCTTTCTTT
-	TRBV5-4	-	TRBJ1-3	CASSAGAPTGSGNTIYF	TGTGCCAGCAGCGCAGGGGCCCCCACTGGCTCTGGAAACACCATATATTTT
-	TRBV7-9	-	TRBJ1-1	CASSPVRVNTEAFF	TGTGCCAGCAGCCCGGTAAGGGTGAACACTGAAGCTTTCTTT
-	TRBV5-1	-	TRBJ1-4	CASTDRGGNEKLFF	TGCGCCAGCACCGACCGGGGTGGTAATGAAAAACTGTTTTTT
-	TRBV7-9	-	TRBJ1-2	CASSPPWGYGYTF	TGTGCCAGCAGCCCTCCGTGGGGGTATGGCTACACCTTC
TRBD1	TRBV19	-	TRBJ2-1	CASSPRQGSYNEQFF	TGTGCCAGTAGTCCCCGACAGGGTTCCTACAATGAGCAGTTCTTC
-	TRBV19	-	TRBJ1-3	CASSRGLEGDSGNTIYF	TGTGCCAGTAGTAGGGGGCTGGAAGGGGACTCTGGAAACACCATATATTTT
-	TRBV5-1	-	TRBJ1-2	CASSLASQINYGYTF	TGCGCCAGCAGCTTGGCCAGCCAGATCAACTATGGCTACACCTTC
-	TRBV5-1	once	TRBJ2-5	CASSLEGLASETQYF	TGCGCCAGCAGCTTGGAGGGGTTAGCGAGCGAGACCCAGTACTTC
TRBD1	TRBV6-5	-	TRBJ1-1	CASSRQGFMNTEAFF	TGTGCCAGCAGTCGACAGGGGTTCATGAACACTGAAGCTTTCTTT
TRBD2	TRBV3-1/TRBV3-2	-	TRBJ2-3	CASNSRGGGSDTQYF	TGTGCCAGCAACTCCAGAGGCGGGGGGTCAGATACGCAGTATTTT
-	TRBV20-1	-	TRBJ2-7	CSASPPDRPTYEQYF	TGCAGTGCTAGTCCCCCTGACCGACCTACCTACGAGCAGTACTTC
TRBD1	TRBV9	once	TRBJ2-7	CASSPTTGQGYEQYF	TGTGCCAGCAGCCCAACGACAGGGCAAGGCTACGAGCAGTACTTC
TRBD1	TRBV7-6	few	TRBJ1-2	CASSPPRDSDGYTF	TGTGCCAGCAGCCCCCCCCGGGACAGCGATGGCTACACCTTC
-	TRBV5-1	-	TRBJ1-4	CASSLVGRPDLNEKLFF	TGCGCCAGCAGCTTGGTTGGTCGCCCAGATCTTAATGAAAAACTGTTTTTT
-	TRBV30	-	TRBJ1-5	CAWSPQQGGGQPQHF	TGTGCCTGGAGTCCCCAGCAGGGCGGAGGGCAGCCCCAGCATTTT
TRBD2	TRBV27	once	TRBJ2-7	CASSTGLAGARQYF	TGTGCCAGCAGTACGGGACTAGCGGGAGCTCGGCAGTACTTC
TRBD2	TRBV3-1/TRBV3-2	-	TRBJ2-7	CASSPQLAGGSSYEQYF	TGTGCCAGCAGCCCGCAACTAGCGGGGGGGAGCTCCTACGAGCAGTACTTC